Sequencing of this TCR beta chain was carried out in a study of tissue T cells after allogeneic stem cell transplantation. Measured with immunoSEQ multiplex PCR; TCRdb has only the in-frame clones, and not every one. The sample contains 3,000 to 4,000 clones, roughly 50% of which appear only once. V dropped 3 bases and J dropped 0 bases, with 7 bases sitting between them. Germline CDR1 is KGHPV and CDR2 is FQNQEV (reference sequence). The CDR3 loop spans 14 amino acids. The time point is: mouse harvest day 14 after allogeneic transplant. Mouse grafts combined 10^7 T-cell-depleted bone marrow cells with 10^6 splenic CD5+ T cells. In this sample, this clone turned up once. The antigen remains unidentified. Each gene name is a mouse one. The read ends 1 residue early relative to the CDR3; the germline J gene fills the gap. Regarding the study as a whole: TCR repertoires tracked anatomic similarity, regardless of disease or transplant status.

Sequences were obtained from gut tissue. The source is a female BALB/c mouse given C57BL/6 T cells with graft-versus-host disease after an allogeneic hematopoietic cell transplant. The V and J genes are TRBV26 and TRBJ2-5; D is unresolved. The CDR3 reads CASSLGPNQDTQYF. Incomplete CDR3 DNA: TGTGCCAGCAGTCTAGGACCTAACCAAGACACCCAGTAC.